The next 11 T cell receptor beta chains were all read from a single sample in a study of OX40 agonist ivuxolimab in advanced cancers. Library prep was done by the immunoSEQ multiplex PCR assay. The table comes from immuneACCESS by way of TCRdb, which keeps in-frame sequences with V and J called. Part of the clones is missing from these tables; in studies checked, under half for an unresolved V gene and the rest for unknown reasons. The sample table contains 98,000 or so clones; only one count was recorded for roughly nine tenths of them. The ten largest clonotypes hold 0.8% to 1% of the sample. Sequenced material: CD4+ or CD8+ T cells sorted from blood, taken in a trial of the OX40 agonist ivuxolimab. These TCRs come from an adult with an advanced solid tumor such as melanoma, head and neck, liver or kidney cancer.

V is TRBV7-9 and J is TRBJ2-1, with a weak D call TRBD2 (6 bases). The V end was cut by 5 bases, the J end by 3 bases, with 11 bases between. The germline gives CDR1 SEHNR, CDR2 FQNEAQ (reference sequence). The CDR3 consists of 14 residues. CDR3 protein: CASSLTGVYNEQFF. The CDR3, as DNA: TGTGCCAGCAGCCTGACGGGGGTCTACAATGAGCAGTTCTTC.

The chain carries TRBV28 and TRBJ2-5; weak D call: TRBD2 (5 bases). The CDR3 is made up of 13 amino acids. V was clipped by 3 bases and J by 2 bases, with 7 bases between them. The germline V gene has CDR1 MDHEN and CDR2 SYDVKM. CDR3 protein: CASSLREQETQYF. In nucleotides, the CDR3 is TGTGCCAGCAGTTTGAGGGAACAAGAGACCCAGTACTTC.

This chain joins TRBV5-5 and TRBJ1-2, with D uncertain. This CDR3 contains 15 residues. Per the germline V gene, CDR1 is SGHKS and CDR2 is YYEKEE (reference sequence). With 2 bases removed from V and 4 bases from J, the gap between germline ends came to 15 bases. The CDR3 is CASSFGVSGAYGYTF. Written as DNA, the CDR3 is TGTGCCAGCAGCTTTGGGGTATCCGGAGCCTATGGCTACACCTTC. The variable domain in full, completed from reference TRBV5-5 and TRBJ1-2, reads DAGVTQSPTHLIKTRGQQVTLRCSPISGHKSVSWYQQVLGQGPQFIFQYYEKEERGRGNFPDRFSARQFPNYSSELNVNALLLGDSALYLCASSFGVSGAYGYTFGSGTRLTVV.

V gene TRBV7-9 combines with J gene TRBJ2-3; tentative D call: TRBD2 (5 bases). The germline V gene encodes CDR1 SEHNR and CDR2 FQNEAQ (reference sequence). The CDR3 consists of 14 residues. V lost 5 bases and J lost 2, with 11 bases in between. The CDR3 DNA reads as TGTGCCAGCAGCCAGGACTCGTACACAGATACGCAGTATTTT. Protein product: CASSQDSYTDTQYF. The full variable domain, its missing parts supplied by reference TRBV7-9 and TRBJ2-3, is DTGVSQNPRHKITKRGQNVTFRCDPISEHNRLYWYRQTLGQGPEFLTYFQNEAQLEKSRLLSDRFSAERPKGSFSTLEIQRTEQGDSAMYLCASSQDSYTDTQYFGPGTRLTVL.

This clone was seen a few times. V usage is TRBV2 and J usage is TRBJ1-1; D remains unclear. This CDR3 region has 12 residues. The germline V and J ends were trimmed by 2 bases and 11 bases, with 12 bases remaining between them. The germline CDR1 and CDR2 sequences are SNHLY and FYNNEI. CDR3 protein: CASSEYGLGAFF. Here the CDR3 DNA reads TGTGCCAGCAGTGAATACGGACTAGGGGCTTTCTTT.

The chain combines TRBV10-3 with TRBJ1-2; D might be TRBD1 (5 bases). V dropped 3 bases and J dropped 6 bases, with 20 bases sitting between them. The germline V gene encodes CDR1 ENHRY and CDR2 SYGVKD. The CDR3 is 16 residues long. The CDR3 DNA sequence: TGTGCCATCAGTGATCGGCTGGGACGCCAGGGCGATGGCTACACCTTC. Protein product: CAISDRLGRQGDGYTF.

CDR3: CASSPTPQGSNYGYTF. CDR3 sequence (DNA): TGTGCCAGTAGTCCTACCCCGCAGGGAAGTAACTATGGCTACACCTTC. This chain uses TRBV19 with TRBJ1-2, with D maybe TRBD1 (5 bases). The CDR3 spans 16 residues. With 5 bases removed from V and 1 base from J, the gap between germline ends came to 17 bases. Germline values: CDR1 LNHDA, CDR2 SQIVND (reference sequence).

The chain links TRBV27 to TRBJ1-4; tentatively, D is TRBD1 (6 bases). The germline V gene encodes CDR1 MNHEY and CDR2 SMNVEV (reference sequence). Trimming took off 6 bases at V and 0 bases at J, with 17 bases between the two ends. This CDR3 has 17 amino acids. Here the CDR3 reads CASRPRTATATNEKLFF. CDR3 DNA sequence: TGTGCCAGCAGACCTCGGACAGCCACTGCAACTAATGAAAAACTGTTTTTT.

The chain has TRBV10-3 and TRBJ2-7; 7 nucleotides line up with TRBD2. Germline CDR1 and CDR2: ENHRY and SYGVKD. CDR3 length: 13 residues. V gave up 10 bases and J gave up 4 bases; unmatched junction bases: 10. The CDR3 here is CATSREGTYEQYV. CDR3 DNA: TGTGCCACCTCCAGGGAGGGGACGTACGAGCAGTACGTC.

The rearrangement links TRBV7-9 to TRBJ2-7; 7 nucleotides match TRBD1. Germline V CDR1 and CDR2: SEHNR, FQNEAQ (reference sequence). With V trimmed by 6 bases and J by 5 bases, 7 bases remained unmatched. There are 13 residues in the CDR3. CDR3 coding DNA: TGTGCCAGCAGACCTACAGGGGCGGACGAGCAGTACGTC. It specifies CASRPTGADEQYV.

This clone is a singleton in its sample. This chain's CDR3 is CASSPPSGGANTEAFF. The CDR3 coding sequence is TGTGCCAGCTCACCACCGTCCGGGGGGGCGAACACTGAAGCTTTCTTT. The V call is TRBV18, the J call TRBJ1-1; D may be TRBD1 (6 bases). The V end lost 0 bases, the J end lost 1 base, and 12 bases lay between the germline ends. Germline V gives CDR1 KGHSH, CDR2 LQKENI. CDR3 length: 16 amino acids.